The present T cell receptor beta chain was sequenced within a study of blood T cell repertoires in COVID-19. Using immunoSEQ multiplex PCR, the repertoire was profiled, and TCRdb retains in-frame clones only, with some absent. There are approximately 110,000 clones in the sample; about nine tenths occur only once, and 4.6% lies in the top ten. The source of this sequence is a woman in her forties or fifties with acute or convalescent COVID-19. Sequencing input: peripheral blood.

The CDR3 DNA reads as TGTGCCAGCAGTATGGGGGGAACTGAAGCTTTCTTT. Amino acid sequence: CASSMGGTEAFF. This chain joins TRBV6-5 and TRBJ1-1; tentatively, D is TRBD1 (5 bases). Germline CDR1 and CDR2: MNHEY and SVGAGI. Trimming pared 5 bases from V and 5 bases from J, leaving 9 bases between. There are 12 residues in the CDR3.